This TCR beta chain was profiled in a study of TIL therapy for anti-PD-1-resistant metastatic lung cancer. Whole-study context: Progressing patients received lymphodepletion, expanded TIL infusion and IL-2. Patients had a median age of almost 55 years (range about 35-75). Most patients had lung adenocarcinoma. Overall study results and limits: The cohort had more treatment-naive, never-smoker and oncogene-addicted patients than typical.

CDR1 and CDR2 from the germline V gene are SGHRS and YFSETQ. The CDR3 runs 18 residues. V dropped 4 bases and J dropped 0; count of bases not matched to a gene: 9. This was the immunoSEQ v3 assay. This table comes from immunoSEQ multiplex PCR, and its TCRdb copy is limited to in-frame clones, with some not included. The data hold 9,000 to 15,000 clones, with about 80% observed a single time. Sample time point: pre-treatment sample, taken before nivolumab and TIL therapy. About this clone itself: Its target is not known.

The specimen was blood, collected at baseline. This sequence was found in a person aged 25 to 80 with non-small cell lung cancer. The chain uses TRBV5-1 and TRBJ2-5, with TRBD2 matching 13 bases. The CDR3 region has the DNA TGCGCCAGCAGCCCGGGACTAGCGGGAAGCACCAACCAAGAGACCCAGTACTTC. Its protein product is CASSPGLAGSTNQETQYF.